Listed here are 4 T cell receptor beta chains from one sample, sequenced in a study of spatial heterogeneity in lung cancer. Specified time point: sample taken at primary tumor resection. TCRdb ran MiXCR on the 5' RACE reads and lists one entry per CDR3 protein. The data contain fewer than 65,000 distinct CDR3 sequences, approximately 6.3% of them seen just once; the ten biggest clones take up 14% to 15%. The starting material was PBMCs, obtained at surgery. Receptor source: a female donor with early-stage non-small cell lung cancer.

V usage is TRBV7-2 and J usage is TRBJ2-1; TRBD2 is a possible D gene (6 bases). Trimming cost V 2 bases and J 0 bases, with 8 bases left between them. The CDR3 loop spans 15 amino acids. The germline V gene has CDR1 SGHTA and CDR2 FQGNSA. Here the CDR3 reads CASSLLRGSYNEQFF. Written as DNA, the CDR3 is TGTGCCAGCAGCTTATTGCGGGGCTCCTACAATGAGCAGTTCTTC.

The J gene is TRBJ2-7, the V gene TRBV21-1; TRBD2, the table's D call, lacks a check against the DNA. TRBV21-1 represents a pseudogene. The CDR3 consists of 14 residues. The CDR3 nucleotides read TGTGTCAGCAGCCGGGAGGGGTCACCCTACGAGCAGTACTTC. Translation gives CVSSREGSPYEQYF.

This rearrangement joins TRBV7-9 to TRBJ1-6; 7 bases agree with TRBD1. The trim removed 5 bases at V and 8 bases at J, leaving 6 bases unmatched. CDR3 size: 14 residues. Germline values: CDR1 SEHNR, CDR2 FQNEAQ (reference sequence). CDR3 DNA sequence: TGTGCCAGCAGCCCAGGGACAGATCATTCACCCCTCCACTTT. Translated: CASSPGTDHSPLHF.

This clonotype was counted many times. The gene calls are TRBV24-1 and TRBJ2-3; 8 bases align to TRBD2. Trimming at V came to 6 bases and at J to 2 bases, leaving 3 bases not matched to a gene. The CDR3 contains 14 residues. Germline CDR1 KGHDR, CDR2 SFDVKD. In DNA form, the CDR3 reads TGTGCCACCAGTCCTAGCGGGCCCACAGATACGCAGTATTTT. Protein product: CATSPSGPTDTQYF.